This TCR beta chain was profiled in a study of cytomegalovirus exposure and HLA in healthy donors (dated by TCRdb to 2015 to 2018). Looking at the study overall: In an earlier analysis of some 550 of the donors, 250 to 300 Gb of sequence data and 120 million or so unique TCR beta sequences from about 190 million T cells were reported. About 330 gigabases of sequencing data and approximately 91 million unique TCR sequences made up an early release that covered roughly 670 HLA-typed donors. Of the roughly 430 genotyped donors, 81% fell in the genetic ancestry cluster associated with self-reported Caucasian donors. The study was designed to test whether signatures of past pathogen exposure could be identified by cataloging public T cell receptors. The study profiled the T cell repertoires of hundreds of subjects by immunosequencing and related them to cytomegalovirus serostatus. Along with the roughly 670-subject first cohort, a separate validation cohort of over 90 different subjects was used. To predict cytomegalovirus infection status, the study combined high-throughput TCR immunosequencing, statistical association of individual TCRs with disease status, and machine learning. A later analysis re-analyzed previously published TCR beta repertoires from 650 to 800 donors and added high-resolution HLA genotyping to study TCR occurrence patterns. In the later analysis, no new phenotypic data were used to find candidate immune exposures; instead, reliance was placed on TCR beta sequences and their occurrence across donors. To decide whether each TCR beta V gene segment behaved as functional or pseudogenic, an earlier analysis of some 540 of the donors relied on high-throughput TCR beta sequencing. Donor age, sex, ethnicity and CMV serostatus were compiled alongside the repertoire data. A later genetic analysis used genome-wide SNP genotypes for about three fifths of the 666 donors, treating that subset as a discovery cohort. Every discovery cohort repertoire had been produced on one sequencing platform. HLA typing included class I and class II loci at four-digit resolution. Typing coverage differed by locus: A, B, C, DRB1 and DQB1 were typed in about 629-630 donors, DQA1 in 522, DPA1 in over 600, and DPB1 in roughly 470. Because of strong linkage in the cohort, a few DR-DQ haplotypes were treated as single units for association and clustering. Among 398 genotyped donors of the cohort, an average of about 220,000 unique TCR beta nucleotide sequences was sequenced per donor, of which 15% to 20% were non-productive. Points the paper makes about the study in general: A later genetic analysis associated a missense DCLRE1C variant with V-gene and J-gene trimming of TCR beta chains, and an independent cohort replicated the association. In a later analysis, some 18,000 TCR beta sequences were associated with specific HLA alleles at a false discovery rate of 0.05. While some public TCRs were present in many individuals, most TCR sequences turned up only very rarely across donors. In vitro tests confirmed that three of the cytomegalovirus-associated TCR beta chains recognize cytomegalovirus antigens. The authors suggested that the approach could potentially be extended to other disease states and immunological phenotypes. Only TCR beta chains were sequenced in this cohort, and the absence of alpha or paired-chain data limited detectable features. Correlated functional status among segregating V segments might be attributable to linkage disequilibrium, but an unknown experimental factor could not be ruled out. Because counts were too low, fewer than 20 rarely observed V segments, including chromosome 9 orphons, were excluded from the earlier analysis of around 640 of the donors. A later analysis reported that several top co-occurrence clusters appeared linked to parvovirus B19, influenza, CMV and Epstein-Barr virus. Roughly uniform sequencing depth across donors was assumed in presence/absence analyses, although this assumption may not hold. In both the original and validation cohorts, the classifier was reported to diagnose cytomegalovirus status with high specificity and sensitivity. In the study, some 180 TCR beta chains were listed as associated with cytomegalovirus. The sequencing pipeline was judged likely to have produced a cluster of highly shared sequence variants as a technical artifact. An earlier analysis of around 600 of the donors showed that most TCR beta V segments appeared in productive rearrangements either about 90% or about 30% of the time, which broadly matched IMGT annotations. Assigning TCR associations to individual alleles was difficult when HLA alleles, especially DR and DQ, strongly co-occurred. Some IMGT-functional V segments, including TRBV6-2 and TRBV6-3, could not be told apart with the 87-base-pair reads, so those segments were excluded. For the cohort, immune exposure information was limited to CMV serostatus. A further reported finding was that TCR beta sequences accurately predicted the HLA-A and HLA-B alleles for most subjects in the first cohort. Because HLA typing was missing for some donors at each locus, association tests included only the typed subset. In a later analysis, HLA-associated TCR beta chains were found to be more clonally expanded and to have lower generation probabilities than equally common non-associated chains. According to a later analysis, TCR association rates differed among HLA loci, with DRB1 alleles showing the most associated TCRs and HLA-C alleles showing the fewest. A later genetic analysis reported fewer N-insertions in productive TCRs among donors in an Asian-associated ancestry cluster than the 666-donor mean. According to a later analysis, most CMV-associated TCR beta chains appeared to be HLA-restricted, and the HLA associations seemed to be driven largely by CMV exposure.

To note about this clone: No cognate antigen has been identified for it. No base quality information exists; no much larger clone differs at one position.

Relative to germline, V is 6 bases shorter and J is 1 base shorter, with 9 bases between their ends. The germline V gene specifies SNHLY as CDR1 and FYNNEI as CDR2. Taken from cysteine to phenylalanine, the CDR3 has 13 residues. Only CDR3 DNA remains: 39 bases, in frame from the first base. Library construction relied on the immunoSEQ multiplex PCR assay. For the multiplex PCR, a mixture combining 60 forward primers for TCR Vbeta segments and 13 reverse primers for TCR Jbeta segments was used. Amplification of the CDR3 region of rearranged TCR beta genes was performed with a multiplex PCR assay on genomic DNA. The amplified TCR beta libraries were sequenced on the Illumina HiSeq System as 87-base-pair reads. In the authors' own workflow: In a later analysis, roughly 80 million unique TCR beta chains were counted across the roughly 670 repertoires, and roughly 11 million of these chains were shared by at least two donors. To remove PCR and sequencing errors, raw reads were error-corrected and collapsed into unique sequences using a nearest-neighbor algorithm that merged closely related sequences. To assign V, D and J gene segments, CDR3 sequences were aligned to IMGT reference sequences. For a sequence to be retained, a match of at least six nucleotides to both a V gene segment and a J gene segment was required. Rearrangements were classified as productive when the CDR3 lacked stop codons and remained in frame with V and J, and all other rearrangements were classified as non-productive. CDR3 was defined by IMGT convention, running from the second conserved V-encoded cysteine to the conserved J-encoded phenylalanine. Sequences without an unambiguous match to a single V gene segment were excluded from the earlier analysis of 450 to 650 of the donors. In an earlier analysis of some 590 of the donors, a V segment was called functional when productive rearrangements were above 56.7%, and segregating when the standard deviation between donors exceeded 5%. A statistical classification framework was developed to diagnose cytomegalovirus status using the catalog of TCR beta chain sequences. In a later analysis, V and J genes were assigned by comparing TCR nucleotide sequences against IMGT/GENE-DB human TR gene sequences. Using the TCRdist pipeline, a later analysis assigned CDR3 sequences along with most-parsimonious VDJ recombination scenarios. In a later analysis, each TCR beta chain was defined by its CDR3 amino acid sequence together with its V-gene family, and reads without a unique V-gene family were excluded. A later analysis removed 600 or so highly shared, low-generation-probability nucleotide sequences to deal with suspected cross-contamination and a sequencing artifact. In a later analysis, a clonal expansion index was calculated for each public chain from normalized within-repertoire ranks of inferred template counts. Generation probabilities in a later analysis came from a VDJ recombination model fitted to out-of-frame rearrangements, and those results were checked against IGoR. Hypergeometric tests were used in a later analysis to score TCR-TCR, TCR-HLA and TCR-CMV co-occurrence, with a repertoire-size bias correction applied to the TCR pairs. In a later analysis, false discovery rates were estimated by permuting HLA or CMV assignments 20 times. In a later analysis, co-occurring TCRs were grouped with DBSCAN, and TCRdist sequence similarity was added when clustering was performed within HLA-allele-positive subsets. Co-occurrence clustering excluded repertoires with fewer than 30,000 or more than 120,000 public chains, plus five with anomalous nucleotide sharing. TCRdb retrieved this table from immuneACCESS and kept in-frame rearrangements only. Not all clones are present; in checked studies, unresolved V genes account for under half, and no reason is known for the remainder. V, J and clone size reflect that table, while D and trimming were determined from the DNA. This sample has fewer than 130,000 clones in its table, and about 80% of those were observed once. Of the sample, roughly 2.6% falls within the top ten clones.

The cohort comprised fewer than 750 healthy bone marrow donors. At the time of sampling, all cohort members were nominally healthy, though unrecorded immune exposures were likely present. The donor was CMV seropositive and was included in the group of some 290 seropositive cohort members. Each donor provided a peripheral blood sample, and peripheral blood mononuclear cells were used for TCR beta sequencing. Genomic DNA extraction from the blood cell samples was performed with the Qiagen DNeasy Blood Extraction Kit. The sample was PBMCs. The sequence was collected from a man aged 45-65 years in good health and CMV-seropositive. The receptor chain draws on TRBV2 and TRBJ1-1; no D gene call is confident. The CDR3 loop reads CASRNTRNTEAFF. The sequenced DNA is TGTGCCAGCAGAAACACACGGAACACTGAAGCTTTCTTT.